This is a list of T cell receptor beta chains from one sample in a study of T cell changes during pregnancy in multiple sclerosis. Some clones are missing from TCRdb's copy, which holds only in-frame ones; the method was immunoSEQ multiplex PCR. Of 51,000 or so clones in the sample, roughly 93% are singletons; the top ten hold around 1.9%. This material consisted of peripheral blood, taken in the second trimester of pregnancy. The receptors stem from a female donor with multiple sclerosis, enrolled in a pregnancy study. Both conserved end residues are part of each CDR3.

>TRBV4-1
CASSLSGTGGSQPQHF
>TRBV2
CASRKLADPYEQYF
>TRBV19
CASSSQATGSYEQYF
>TRBV28
CASSRGTGSSYEQYF
>TRBV30
CAFGWGEAEAFF
>TRBV19
CASSTGHTSGNTIYF
>TRBV9
CASSKWDSNTEAFF
>TRBV11-3
CASSPGGLAGSYEQYF
>TRBV30
CAWSRTTGGKETQYF
>TRBV7-9
CASSSLNEQFF
>TRBV11-2
CASSFRAREVGNEQFF
>TRBV4-2
CASSQEGQGANEQYF
>TRBV7-8
CASSSTGMGTDTQYF
>TRBV5-4
CASSFPPGQGSEQYF
>TRBV28
CASSSRNYGYTF
>TRBV19
CASSIDTRGTYEQYF
>TRBV5-4
CASSLTGGRTEAFF
>TRBV19
CASSDGTGKADTQYF
>TRBV28
CATLGQGAGGYGYTF
>TRBV5-5
CASSLGIAGGPWGEQYF
>TRBV19
CASSTGTGGAGGYTF
>TRBV19
CASSLTGSNTGELFF
>TRBV11-2
CASSLDWLAEIQETQYF
>TRBV27
CASSPFPFVSSGNTIYF
>TRBV11-2
CASTLRDYYEQYF
>TRBV7-9
CASRQQGAIGLGTF
>TRBV5-5
CASSLEGAYGYTF
>TRBV6-5
CASCSGGMNTEAFF